This T cell receptor beta chain comes out of a study of blood T cell repertoires in COVID-19. Study details: Spain, Italy and the United States supplied samples that represented acute and convalescent COVID-19. Sample material is recorded as cDNA or gDNA derived from T cells, B-cell-depleted T cells, or PBMCs.

CDR3 length: 17 amino acids. J gave up 0 bases and V 8 bases, and 11 bases lay outside the gene matches. In the study's own analysis: Counts of nucleated cells, estimated from reference gene primer amplification, were obtained. Measured with immunoSEQ multiplex PCR; TCRdb has only the in-frame clones, and not every one. Clone size and V and J calls were adopted from that table, with D and trimming inferred from the DNA. This table holds about 170,000 clones, roughly 93% found once. Sequencing input: peripheral blood. The origin of this receptor is a woman aged 50 to 60 with acute or convalescent COVID-19. The chain employs TRBV5-3 and TRBJ1-6, with 7 bases lining up with TRBD1. TRBV5-3 falls under the ORF class, with uncertain function. This CDR3 is CAREGAVPSSYNSPLHF. The CDR3, as DNA: TGTGCCAGGGAGGGGGCCGTCCCGAGCTCCTATAATTCACCCCTCCACTTT.